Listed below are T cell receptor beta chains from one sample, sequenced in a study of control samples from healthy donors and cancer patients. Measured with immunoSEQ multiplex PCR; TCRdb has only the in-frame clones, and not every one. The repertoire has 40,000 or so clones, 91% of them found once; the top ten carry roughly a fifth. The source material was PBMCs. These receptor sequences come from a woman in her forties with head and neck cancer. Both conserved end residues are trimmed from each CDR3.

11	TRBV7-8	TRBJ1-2	ASSWAPAAGYT
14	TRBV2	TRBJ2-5	ASTWELAGTQETQY
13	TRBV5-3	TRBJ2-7	ARSLAGWLSYEQY
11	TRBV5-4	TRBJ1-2	ASSLLGRNGYT
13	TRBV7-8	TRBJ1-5	ASSLSGDRNQPQH
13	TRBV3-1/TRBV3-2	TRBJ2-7	ASSQVASESYEQY
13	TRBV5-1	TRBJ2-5	ASSPGTGAQETQY
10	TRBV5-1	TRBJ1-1	ASSLSSSEAF
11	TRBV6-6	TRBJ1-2	ASRYPKNGGYT
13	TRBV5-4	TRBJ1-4	AGSLGQGTNEKLF
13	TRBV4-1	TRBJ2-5	ASSQDREAQETQY
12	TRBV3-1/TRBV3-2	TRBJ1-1	ASSHLTENTEAF
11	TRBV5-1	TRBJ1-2	ASSLVGEDGYT
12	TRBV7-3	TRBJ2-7	ASSLRGTSFEQY
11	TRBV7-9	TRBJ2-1	ASSKDRVTEQF
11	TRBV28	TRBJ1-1	ASSLWQNTEAF
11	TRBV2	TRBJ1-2	ASSERLGDGYT
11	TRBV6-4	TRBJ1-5	ASSEFSNQPQH
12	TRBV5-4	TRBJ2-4	ASSPERFGNIQY
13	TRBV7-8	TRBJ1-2	ASSQPDRLNYGYT
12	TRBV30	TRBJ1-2	AWIMLAGVGGYT
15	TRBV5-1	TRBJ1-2	ASSLNPDSGFWNGYT
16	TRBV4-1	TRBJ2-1	ASSQGTSGGGPGNEQF
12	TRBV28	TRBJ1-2	ASTPGQGLGGYT
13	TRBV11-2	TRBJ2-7	ASSFEVGRSYEQY
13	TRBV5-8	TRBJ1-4	ASSPWGATNEKLF
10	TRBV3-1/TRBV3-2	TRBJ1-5	ASSDSAGPQH
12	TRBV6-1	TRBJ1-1	ASSEGTLNTEAF
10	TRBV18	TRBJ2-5	ASSEESETQY
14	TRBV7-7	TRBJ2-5	ASSPSIAGVQETQY
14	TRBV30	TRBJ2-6	AWEVAGGAGANVLT
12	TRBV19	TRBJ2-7	ASSLHGALYEQY
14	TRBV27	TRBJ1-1	ASRQLGQGRGTEAF
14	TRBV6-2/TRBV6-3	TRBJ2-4	ASSPQGVLAKNIQY
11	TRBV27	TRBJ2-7	ASSFGGSYEQY
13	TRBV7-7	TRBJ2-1	ASSLRLAAYNEQF
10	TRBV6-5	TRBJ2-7	ASSHPSRAPC
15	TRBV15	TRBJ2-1	ATSSQSWGVRYNEQF
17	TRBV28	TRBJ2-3	ASGFDGTSGRASTDTQY
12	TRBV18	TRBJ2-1	ASSPGQGANEQF
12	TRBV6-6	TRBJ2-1	ASSYSPGYNEQF
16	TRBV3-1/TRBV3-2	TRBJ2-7	ASSKERGLAGASYEQY
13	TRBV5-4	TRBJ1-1	ASSLVSGGGTEAF
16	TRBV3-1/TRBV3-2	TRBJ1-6	ASSPRRLRGSYNSPLH
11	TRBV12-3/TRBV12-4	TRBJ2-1	ASSQGLAWEQF
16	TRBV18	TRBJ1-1	ASSPSRVIEGENTEAF
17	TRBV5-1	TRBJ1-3	ASKRTGGLTTGSGNTIY